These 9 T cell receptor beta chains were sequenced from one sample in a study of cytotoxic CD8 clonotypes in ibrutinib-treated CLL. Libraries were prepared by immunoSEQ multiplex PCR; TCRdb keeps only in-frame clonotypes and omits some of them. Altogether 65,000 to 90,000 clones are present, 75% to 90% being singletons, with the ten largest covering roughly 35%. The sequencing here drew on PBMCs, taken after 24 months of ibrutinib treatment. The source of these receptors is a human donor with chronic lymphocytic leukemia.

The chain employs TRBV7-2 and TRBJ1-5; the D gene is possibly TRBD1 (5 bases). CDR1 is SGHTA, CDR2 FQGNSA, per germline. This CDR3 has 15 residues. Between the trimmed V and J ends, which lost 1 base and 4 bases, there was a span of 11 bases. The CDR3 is CASSLEHRRNQPQHF. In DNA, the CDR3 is TGTGCCAGCAGCTTAGAACACAGGAGAAATCAGCCCCAGCATTTT.

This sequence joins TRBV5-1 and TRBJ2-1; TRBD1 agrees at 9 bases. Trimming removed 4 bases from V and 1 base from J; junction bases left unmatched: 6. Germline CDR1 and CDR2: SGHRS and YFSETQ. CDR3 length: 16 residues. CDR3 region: CASSLQGAYSYNEQFF. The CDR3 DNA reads TGCGCCAGCAGCCTACAGGGGGCTTATTCCTACAATGAGCAGTTCTTC.

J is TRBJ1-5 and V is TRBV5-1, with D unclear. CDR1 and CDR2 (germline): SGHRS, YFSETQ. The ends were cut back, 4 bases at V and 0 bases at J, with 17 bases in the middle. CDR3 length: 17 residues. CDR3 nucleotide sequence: TGCGCCAGCAGCCCAGGATCTGGCACATATAGCAATCAGCCCCAGCATTTT. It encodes CASSPGSGTYSNQPQHF.

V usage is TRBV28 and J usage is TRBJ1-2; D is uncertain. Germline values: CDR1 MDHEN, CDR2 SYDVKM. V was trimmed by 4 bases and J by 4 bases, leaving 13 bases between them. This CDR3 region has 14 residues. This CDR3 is CASSSGMYGYGYTF. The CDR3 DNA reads TGTGCCAGCAGTTCCGGGATGTACGGCTATGGCTACACCTTC.

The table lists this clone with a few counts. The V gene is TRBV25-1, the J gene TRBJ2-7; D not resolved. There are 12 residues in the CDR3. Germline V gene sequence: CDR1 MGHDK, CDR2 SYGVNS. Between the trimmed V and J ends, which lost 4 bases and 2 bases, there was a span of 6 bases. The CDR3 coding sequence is TGTGCCAGCAGTGTTACTACCTACGAGCAGTACTTC. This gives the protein CASSVTTYEQYF.

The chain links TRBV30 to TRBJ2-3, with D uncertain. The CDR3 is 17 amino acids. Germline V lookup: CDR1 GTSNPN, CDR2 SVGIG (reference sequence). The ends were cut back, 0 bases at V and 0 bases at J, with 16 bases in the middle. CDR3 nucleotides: TGTGCCTGGAGTGTAGGTCGCACGGGTCCTAGCACAGATACGCAGTATTTT. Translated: CAWSVGRTGPSTDTQYF.

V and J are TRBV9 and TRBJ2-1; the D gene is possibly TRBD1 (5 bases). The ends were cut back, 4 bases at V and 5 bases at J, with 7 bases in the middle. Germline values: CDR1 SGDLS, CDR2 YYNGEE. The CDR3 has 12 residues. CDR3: CASSPRDNEQFF. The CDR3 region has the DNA TGTGCCAGCAGCCCCAGGGACAATGAGCAGTTCTTC. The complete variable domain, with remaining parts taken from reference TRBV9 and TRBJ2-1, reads DSGVTQTPKHLITATGQRVTLRCSPRSGDLSVYWYQQSLDQGLQFLIQYYNGEERAKGNILERFSAQQFPDLHSELNLSSLELGDSALYFCASSPRDNEQFFGPGTRLTVL.

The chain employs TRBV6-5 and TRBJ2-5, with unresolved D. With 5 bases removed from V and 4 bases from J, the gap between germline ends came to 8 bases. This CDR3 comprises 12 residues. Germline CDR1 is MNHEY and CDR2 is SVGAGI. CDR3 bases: TGTGCCAGCAGTGCCGGGTCAGAGACCCAGTACTTC. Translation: CASSAGSETQYF.

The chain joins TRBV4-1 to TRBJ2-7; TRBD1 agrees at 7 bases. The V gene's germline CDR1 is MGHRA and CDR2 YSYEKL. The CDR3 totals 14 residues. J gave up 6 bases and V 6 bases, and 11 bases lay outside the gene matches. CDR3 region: CASRDTTGLGEQYF. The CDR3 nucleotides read TGCGCCAGCAGGGATACGACAGGGTTAGGCGAGCAGTACTTC.